This T cell receptor (beta chain) comes out of a study of human T cells and chemical hapten exposure. Study findings and constraints: Versus controls, significantly more large CDR3 similarity clusters arose from expanded TCRs. Once DPC sensitization occurred, TCRs above 1 in 1000 frequency showed no change. Patch test scores rose with PT1 expanded TCR counts, a positive correlation.

In the case of this clonotype: Its antigen is not known.

Indicated time point: patch test 1, 2 weeks after DPC sensitization. Sample treatment: therapeutic diphenylcyclopropenone sensitization with weekly scalp DPC. At every patch-test visit, blood was drawn before the patch test was applied. TCRdb independently ran MiXCR on the RACE reads; one entry per CDR3 protein. The table shows approximately 350,000 distinct CDR3 sequences, with roughly 6.9% occurring only once. This TCR derives from a woman in her late teens or twenties with alopecia areata. Some clones in this sample may be carry-over from other donors' samples. Sequencing used whole blood, obtained in connection with sensitization to the hapten diphenylcyclopropenone (DPC).

This CDR3 is CAVTGQPNSGNTIYF. Written as DNA, the CDR3 is TGTGCCGTCACAGGACAGCCGAACTCTGGAAACACCATATATTTT. The chain combines TRBV6-2 or TRBV6-3 with TRBJ1-3; tentative D call: TRBD1 (6 bases). The CDR3 is 15 amino acids. Looked up from germline, CDR1 is MNHEY and CDR2 is SVGEGT. Trimming pared 11 bases from V and 0 bases from J, leaving 17 bases between.